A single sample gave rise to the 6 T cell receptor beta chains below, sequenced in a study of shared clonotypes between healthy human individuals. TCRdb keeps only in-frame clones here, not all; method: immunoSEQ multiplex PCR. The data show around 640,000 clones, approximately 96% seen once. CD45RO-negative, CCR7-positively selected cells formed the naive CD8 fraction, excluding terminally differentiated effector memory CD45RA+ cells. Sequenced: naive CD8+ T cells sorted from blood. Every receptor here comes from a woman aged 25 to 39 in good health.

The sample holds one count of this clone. The CDR3 spells CASSDRSLEAFF. In DNA form, the CDR3 reads TGTGCCAGCAGCGACAGGTCGCTTGAAGCTTTCTTT. The chain combines TRBV5-4 with TRBJ1-1; D possibly corresponds to TRBD1 (6 bases). The CDR3 runs to 12 residues. Germline V CDR1 and CDR2: SGHNT, YYREEE (reference sequence). V gave up 4 bases and J gave up 7 bases, with 11 bases separating them.

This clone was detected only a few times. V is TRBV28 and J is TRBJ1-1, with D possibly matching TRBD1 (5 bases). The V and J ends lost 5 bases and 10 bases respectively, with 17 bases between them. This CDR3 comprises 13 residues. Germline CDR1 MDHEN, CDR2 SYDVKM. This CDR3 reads CASSPPGQGAAFF. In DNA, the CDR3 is TGTGCCAGCAGTCCCCCCGGGCAGGGCGCAGCTTTCTTT. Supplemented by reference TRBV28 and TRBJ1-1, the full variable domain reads DVKVTQSSRYLVKRTGEKVFLECVQDMDHENMFWYRQDPGLGLRLIYFSYDVKMKEKGDIPEGYSVSREKKERFSLILESASTNQTSMYLCASSPPGQGAAFFGQGTRLTVV.

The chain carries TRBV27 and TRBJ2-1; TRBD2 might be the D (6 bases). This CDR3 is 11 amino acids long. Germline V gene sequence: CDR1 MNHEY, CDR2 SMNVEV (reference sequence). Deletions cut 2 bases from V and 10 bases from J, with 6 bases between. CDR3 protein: CASSLGREQFF. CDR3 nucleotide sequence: TGTGCCAGCAGTTTAGGGAGGGAGCAGTTCTTC.

The CDR3 DNA reads as TGTGCCATCAGTGAGTCGGCGCAGAACTATGGCTACACCTTC. Its protein is CAISESAQNYGYTF. The rearrangement joins TRBV10-3 to TRBJ1-2; no reliable D call. There are 14 residues in the CDR3. With 0 bases removed from V and 2 bases from J, the gap between germline ends came to 7 bases. The germline CDR1 and CDR2 sequences are ENHRY and SYGVKD.

This CDR3 is CASRGDSYEQYF. CDR3 nucleotide sequence: TGTGCCAGCAGGGGGGACAGCTACGAGCAGTACTTC. The rearrangement uses TRBV5-4 and TRBJ2-7; 7 positions agree with TRBD1. V gave up 5 bases and J gave up 3 bases; unmatched junction bases: 2. Germline lookup yields CDR1 SGHNT and CDR2 YYREEE (reference sequence). This CDR3 has 12 amino acids.

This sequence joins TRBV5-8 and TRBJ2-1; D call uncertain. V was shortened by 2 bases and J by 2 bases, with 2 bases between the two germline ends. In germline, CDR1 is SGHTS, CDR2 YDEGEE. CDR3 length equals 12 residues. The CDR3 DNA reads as TGTGCCAGCAGCTTTCCCTACAATGAGCAGTTCTTC. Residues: CASSFPYNEQFF.